This TCR beta chain was identified during a study of blood T cell repertoires in COVID-19. About the study: From the United States, Italy and Spain came samples of acute and convalescent COVID-19.

Trimming at V came to 4 bases and at J to 1 base, leaving 4 bases not matched to a gene. The CDR3 has 14 residues. The germline V gene has CDR1 SGHTA and CDR2 FQGNSA. Only in-frame clones appear in the TCRdb table, and some are missing; sequencing was by immunoSEQ multiplex PCR. This sample has 90,000 to 150,000 clones, with 80% to 90% found just once. The sample taken for sequencing was peripheral blood. This rearrangement joins TRBV7-2 to TRBJ2-7; 7 bases line up with TRBD1. This receptor was obtained from a man in his 70s with active or convalescent COVID-19. As DNA, the CDR3 is TGTGCCAGCAGCTCGGACAGGAGTTCCTACGAGCAGTACTTC. Its protein is CASSSDRSSYEQYF.